This is a list of T cell receptor beta chains from one sample in a study of cytomegalovirus exposure and HLA in healthy donors. Sequencing was performed with immunoSEQ multiplex PCR; in TCRdb, only in-frame clones are kept and a portion is missing. There are roughly 180,000 clones in the sample; about four fifths occur only once, and roughly 7% lies in the top ten. Sequencing was performed on PBMCs. All receptors derive from a man aged 18 to 35 in good health and CMV-seropositive. Both conserved end residues are part of each CDR3. Fields, in order: D gene, V gene, clone size, J gene, CDR3 protein, CDR3 DNA. The D gene is left open where the match is weak. A row's size may be missing; if present it is once, few, many or a size class.

d_call: TRBD2; v_call: TRBV4-3; clone_size: NA; j_call: TRBJ2-7; cdr3_aa: CASSSREGLQEQYF; cdr3_nt: TGCGCCAGCAGCTCCCGGGAGGGCCTTCAGGAGCAGTACTTC
d_call: NA; v_call: TRBV15; clone_size: NA; j_call: TRBJ1-5; cdr3_aa: CATSRDPWDIPSNQPQHF; cdr3_nt: TGTGCCACCAGCAGAGATCCTTGGGACATACCCTCCAATCAGCCCCAGCATTTT
d_call: TRBD1; v_call: TRBV7-2; clone_size: once; j_call: TRBJ2-3; cdr3_aa: CASSRQGDTDTQYF; cdr3_nt: TGTGCCAGCAGCCGACAGGGGGATACAGATACGCAGTATTTT
d_call: NA; v_call: TRBV7-5; clone_size: once; j_call: TRBJ1-1; cdr3_aa: CAPDIRGDTEAFF; cdr3_nt: TGTGCCCCTGACATTCGCGGGGACACTGAAGCTTTCTTT
d_call: TRBD1; v_call: TRBV6-6; clone_size: NA; j_call: TRBJ2-7; cdr3_aa: CASSDSKRGLYEQYF; cdr3_nt: TGTGCCAGCAGCGACTCGAAGAGGGGGCTCTACGAGCAGTACTTC
d_call: TRBD2; v_call: TRBV6-1; clone_size: NA; j_call: TRBJ2-2; cdr3_aa: CASSELGGSGGTGELFF; cdr3_nt: TGTGCCAGCAGTGAACTCGGCGGGAGCGGCGGCACCGGGGAGCTGTTTTTT
d_call: TRBD2; v_call: TRBV7-8; clone_size: NA; j_call: TRBJ2-5; cdr3_aa: CASSPGASGRPETQYF; cdr3_nt: TGTGCCAGCAGCCCGGGGGCTAGCGGGAGGCCAGAGACCCAGTACTTC
d_call: TRBD1; v_call: TRBV5-1; clone_size: NA; j_call: TRBJ2-7; cdr3_aa: CASSTDRAPEQYF; cdr3_nt: TGCGCCAGCAGCACCGACAGGGCCCCCGAGCAGTACTTC
d_call: NA; v_call: TRBV13; clone_size: few; j_call: TRBJ1-2; cdr3_aa: CASTYDRGGSGYTF; cdr3_nt: TGTGCCAGCACCTACGATAGGGGAGGGAGTGGCTACACCTTC
d_call: NA; v_call: TRBV10-3; clone_size: NA; j_call: TRBJ2-7; cdr3_aa: CAISRRGQAGEQYF; cdr3_nt: TGTGCCATCAGCCGAAGAGGACAGGCGGGGGAGCAGTACTTC
d_call: NA; v_call: TRBV5-1; clone_size: few; j_call: TRBJ2-5; cdr3_aa: CASSLAIKETQYF; cdr3_nt: TGCGCCAGCAGCTTGGCCATCAAAGAGACCCAGTACTTC
d_call: TRBD2; v_call: TRBV7-6; clone_size: NA; j_call: TRBJ2-3; cdr3_aa: CASSLTGLAGDLMSGTDTQYF; cdr3_nt: TGTGCCAGCAGCTTAACGGGACTAGCGGGAGACCTCATGAGCGGCACAGATACGCAGTATTTT
d_call: TRBD1; v_call: TRBV5-1; clone_size: NA; j_call: TRBJ2-2; cdr3_aa: CASGARGRGTGELFF; cdr3_nt: TGCGCCAGCGGAGCCAGGGGGCGCGGCACCGGGGAGCTGTTTTTT
d_call: NA; v_call: TRBV30; clone_size: NA; j_call: TRBJ2-1; cdr3_aa: CAWSVGGGYNEQFF; cdr3_nt: TGTGCCTGGAGTGTAGGCGGAGGGTACAATGAGCAGTTCTTC
d_call: NA; v_call: TRBV30; clone_size: NA; j_call: TRBJ1-3; cdr3_aa: CAFSVFSGNTIYF; cdr3_nt: TGTGCCTTCTCTGTGTTCTCTGGAAACACCATATATTTT
d_call: TRBD2; v_call: TRBV30; clone_size: NA; j_call: TRBJ2-7; cdr3_aa: CAWRNGAGTTVQYF; cdr3_nt: TGTGCCTGGAGAAATGGAGCGGGGACCACTGTGCAGTACTTC
d_call: TRBD1; v_call: TRBV18; clone_size: NA; j_call: TRBJ2-5; cdr3_aa: CASSPPLGQVEETQYF; cdr3_nt: TGTGCCAGCTCACCACCTCTGGGACAGGTCGAAGAGACCCAGTACTTC